This T cell receptor beta chain was captured in a study of control samples from healthy donors and cancer patients. The V end lost 1 base, the J end lost 5 bases, and 1 base lay between the germline ends. CDR1 is SGDLS and CDR2 is YYNGEE in the germline V gene. This CDR3 has 11 amino acids. The assay was immunoSEQ multiplex PCR, and TCRdb's table has in-frame clones only and misses some. The table has about 90,000 clones, 90% seen once. The sequence came from a woman aged 18 to 35 in good health. The sample taken for sequencing was blood. V and J are TRBV9 and TRBJ2-1; D is uncertain. CDR3 sequence (DNA): TGTGCCAGCAGCGTACACAATGAGCAGTTCTTC. This encodes CASSVHNEQFF.